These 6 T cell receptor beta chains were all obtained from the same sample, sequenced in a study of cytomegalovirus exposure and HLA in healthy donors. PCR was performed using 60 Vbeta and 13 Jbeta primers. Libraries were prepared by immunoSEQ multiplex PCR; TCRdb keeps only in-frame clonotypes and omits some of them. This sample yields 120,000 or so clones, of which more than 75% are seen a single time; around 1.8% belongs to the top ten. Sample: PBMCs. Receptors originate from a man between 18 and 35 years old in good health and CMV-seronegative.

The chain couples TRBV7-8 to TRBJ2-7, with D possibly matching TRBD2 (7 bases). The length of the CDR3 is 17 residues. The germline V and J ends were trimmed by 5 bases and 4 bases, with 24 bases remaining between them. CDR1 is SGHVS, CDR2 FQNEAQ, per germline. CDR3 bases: TGTGCCAGCAGCCTCCTGGGGGGGCCAGGGATGACGTACGAGCAGTACTTC. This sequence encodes CASSLLGGPGMTYEQYF.

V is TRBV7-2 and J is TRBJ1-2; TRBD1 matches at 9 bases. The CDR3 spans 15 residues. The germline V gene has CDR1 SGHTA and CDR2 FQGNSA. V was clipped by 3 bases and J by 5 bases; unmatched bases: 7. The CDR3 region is CASSFAGQGWYGYTF. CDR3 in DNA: TGTGCCAGCAGCTTTGCGGGACAGGGATGGTATGGCTACACCTTC.

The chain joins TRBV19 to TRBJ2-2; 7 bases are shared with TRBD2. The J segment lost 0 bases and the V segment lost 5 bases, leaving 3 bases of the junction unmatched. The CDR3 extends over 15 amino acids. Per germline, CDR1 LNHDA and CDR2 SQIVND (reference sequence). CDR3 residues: CASSVGGSNTGELFF. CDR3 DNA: TGTGCCAGTAGTGTCGGGGGGTCGAACACCGGGGAGCTGTTTTTT.

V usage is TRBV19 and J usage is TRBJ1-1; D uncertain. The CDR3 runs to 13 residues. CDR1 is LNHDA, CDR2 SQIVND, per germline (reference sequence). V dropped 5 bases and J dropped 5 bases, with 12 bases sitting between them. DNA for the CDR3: TGTGCCAGTAGTCCCCGACGGAGGACTGAAGCTTTCTTT. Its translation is CASSPRRRTEAFF. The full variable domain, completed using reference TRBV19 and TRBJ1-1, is DGGITQSPKYLFRKEGQNVTLSCEQNLNHDAMYWYRQDPGQGLRLIYYSQIVNDFQKGDIAEGYSVSREKKESFPLTVTSAQKNPTAFYLCASSPRRRTEAFFGQGTRLTVV.

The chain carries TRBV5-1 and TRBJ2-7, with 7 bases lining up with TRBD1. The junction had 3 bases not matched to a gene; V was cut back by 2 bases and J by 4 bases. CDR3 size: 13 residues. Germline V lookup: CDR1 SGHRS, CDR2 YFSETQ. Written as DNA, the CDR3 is TGCGCCAGCAGCTTCGACAGGGTGTACGAGCAGTACTTC. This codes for CASSFDRVYEQYF.

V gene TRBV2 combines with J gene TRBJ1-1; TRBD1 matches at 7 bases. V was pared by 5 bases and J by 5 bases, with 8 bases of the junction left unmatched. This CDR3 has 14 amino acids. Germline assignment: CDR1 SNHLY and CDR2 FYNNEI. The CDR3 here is CASSITGVRTEAFF. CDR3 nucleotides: TGTGCCAGCAGTATAACAGGGGTCCGGACTGAAGCTTTCTTT.